The next 8 T cell receptor beta chains were all read from a single sample in a study of blood T cell repertoires in COVID-19. Measured with immunoSEQ multiplex PCR; TCRdb has only the in-frame clones, and not every one. The profile shows around 430,000 clones, about 86% of them singletons. The sequenced material came from PBMCs or T cells enriched from blood (not recorded which). These receptors were collected from a woman aged 45-59 years who had recovered from COVID-19.

The chain couples TRBV14 to TRBJ1-6, with D maybe TRBD1 (6 bases). Deletions cut 6 bases from V and 6 bases from J, with 21 bases between. CDR3 size: 17 residues. Germline lookup yields CDR1 SGHDN and CDR2 FVKESK. The CDR3 region is CASRGGQRAGGNSPLHF. The CDR3 nucleotides are TGTGCCAGCAGAGGAGGACAGAGGGCAGGAGGTAATTCACCCCTCCACTTT.

Remarks on this clone: Other DNA sequences in this specimen translate into the identical CDR3. This CDR3 is CASSIGSSYEQYF. The CDR3 nucleotides read TGTGCCAGTAGTATAGGGAGCTCCTACGAGCAGTACTTC. The chain uses TRBV19 and TRBJ2-7; D remains ambiguous. Trimming removed 1 base at V and 0 bases at J, with 4 bases between. Germline-derived CDR1 and CDR2 are LNHDA and SQIVND (reference sequence). The CDR3 length is 13 residues.

V usage is TRBV5-1 and J usage is TRBJ2-3, with D uncertain. This CDR3 has 13 amino acids. Germline loops: CDR1 SGHRS, CDR2 YFSETQ. Trimming stripped 0 bases from V and 4 bases from J, with 6 bases between. CDR3 sequence: CASSLGLPDTQYF. CDR3 coding DNA: TGCGCCAGCAGCTTGGGTCTCCCAGATACGCAGTATTTT.

The gene calls are TRBV3-1 (or the pseudogene TRBV3-2) and TRBJ1-1; the D gene is possibly TRBD1 (5 bases). Germline loops: CDR1 LGHDT, CDR2 YNNKEL (reference sequence). The V end lost 5 bases, the J end lost 4 bases, and 14 bases lay between the germline ends. The CDR3 loop spans 14 amino acids. Here the CDR3 DNA reads TGTGCCAGCAGCTTTCAGACAGCTACCACTGAAGCTTTCTTT. It yields the protein CASSFQTATTEAFF.

This clone has just one count. The CDR3, as DNA: TGTGCCAGCACCAGGACAGAAACATACACTGAAGCTTTCTTT. It codes for CASTRTETYTEAFF. The rearrangement uses TRBV28 and TRBJ1-1; possibly TRBD1 for D (6 bases). CDR1 is MDHEN and CDR2 is SYDVKM in the germline V gene. The V and J ends lost 7 bases and 3 bases respectively, with 15 bases between them. This CDR3 is built from 14 residues.

Points on this clone: Other DNA sequences of this sample code for an identical CDR3. The rearrangement joins TRBV7-2 to TRBJ1-5; weak D call: TRBD1 (5 bases). Trimming stripped 5 bases from V and 2 bases from J, with 10 bases between. Germline V gene sequence: CDR1 SGHTA, CDR2 FQGNSA. The CDR3 runs 14 residues. The chain's CDR3 is CASSLGGGNQPQHF. The CDR3 coding sequence is TGTGCCAGCAGCCTGGGAGGGGGCAATCAGCCCCAGCATTTT.

The chain combines TRBV5-8 with TRBJ2-3; tentative D call: TRBD1 (5 bases). The CDR3 is 15 residues long. Germline assignment: CDR1 SGHTS and CDR2 YDEGEE. V dropped 0 bases and J dropped 1 base, with 9 bases sitting between them. The CDR3 bases are TGTGCCAGCAGCTTGGCGGGCAGGGGCACAGATACGCAGTATTTT. Protein: CASSLAGRGTDTQYF.

This clone occurred a few times. The chain combines TRBV6-5 with TRBJ2-3; unclear D gene. V was trimmed by 7 bases and J by 10 bases, leaving 15 bases between them. The CDR3 is 12 amino acids. CDR1 and CDR2 (germline): MNHEY, SVGAGI. The DNA for the CDR3 is TGTGCCAGCAAAACCACCTCAGGTTCGCAGTATTTT. Amino acids: CASKTTSGSQYF.